The 18 T cell receptor beta chains in this list originate from one sample, sequenced in a study of CD8+CD57+ T cells in acquired aplastic anemia (dated by TCRdb to the late 2010s). Patients chosen for sequencing had shown expansion of CD8+CD57+ cells by flow cytometry. Instrument used: Illumina HiSeq 2000. Genomic DNA served as template for TCR beta VDJ combination and CDR3 sequence profiling. The raw public reads went through TCRdb reprocessing: fastp at Q25, MiXCR clone calling, in-frame beta chains kept. Records with the same CDR3 protein are collapsed into one entry carrying the most frequent genes and DNA. Present in this sample are around 430,000 distinct CDR3 sequences, approximately 32% of which were seen just once. The top ten constitute 0.75% to 0.95% of the sample. Sequencing used sorted CD4+, CD8+, or CD8+CD57+ T cells (not recorded which) from PBMCs. These receptors all stem from a human donor with aplastic anemia.

J is TRBJ1-3 and V is TRBV7-9; no clear D. Trimming took 5 bases from V and 0 from J, leaving 8 bases between them. Germline V gene sequence: CDR1 SEHNR, CDR2 FQNEAQ (reference sequence). This CDR3 region has 14 residues. As DNA, the CDR3 is TGTGCCAGCAGCCGGAGTGACTCTGGAAACACCATATATTTT. Amino acids: CASSRSDSGNTIYF.

This clonotype showed up many times. The CDR3 is CASRTTDYGYTF. For the CDR3, the DNA is TGTGCCAGTAGAACTACGGACTATGGCTACACCTTC. The chain joins TRBV19 to TRBJ1-2; D remains ambiguous. V gave up 6 bases and J gave up 3 bases, with 8 bases separating them. The CDR3 runs to 12 residues. The germline V gene has CDR1 LNHDA and CDR2 SQIVND (reference sequence).

This clonotype appeared many times. The chain joins TRBV4-2 to TRBJ1-6, with a weak D call TRBD1 (6 bases). Germline-derived CDR1 and CDR2 are LGHNA and YNFKEQ. V lost 0 bases, J lost 10 bases, and 16 bases lay in between. The CDR3 consists of 16 residues. The CDR3: CASSQDGSQGQSPLHF. In DNA form, the CDR3 reads TGTGCCAGCAGCCAAGATGGTTCCCAGGGGCAATCACCCCTCCACTTT.

This chain uses TRBV7-4 with TRBJ2-7; maybe TRBD1 (5 bases). Germline V CDR1 and CDR2: SGHVT, SQSDAQ. This CDR3 is 14 amino acids long. V was shortened by 8 bases and J by 7 bases, with 21 bases between the two germline ends. The CDR3 sequence is CASSPQASKEEQYF. CDR3 nucleotides: TGTGCCAGCTCACCACAGGCCAGCAAGGAGGAGCAGTACTTC.

This clonotype was recorded a few times. This clone may be a read error of a much larger clone one base away. The V gene is TRBV7-9, the J gene TRBJ1-2; maybe TRBD1 (5 bases). Per germline, CDR1 SEHNR and CDR2 FQNEAQ (reference sequence). This CDR3 comprises 15 residues. CDR3 protein: CASSLNSRDGYGCTF. CDR3 coding DNA: TGTGCCAGCAGCCTCAACTCCCGGGACGGCTATGGCTGCACCTTC.

The table lists this clonotype with a count of one. The chain recombines TRBV2 with TRBJ1-3, with D possibly TRBD1 on 5 matching bases. V was cut by 4 bases and J by 0 bases, with 10 bases left in between. This CDR3 has 15 amino acids. CDR1 is SNHLY and CDR2 is FYNNEI in the germline V gene. The CDR3 region is CASSGDGISGNTIYF. In DNA, the CDR3 is TGTGCCAGCAGTGGGGACGGGATCTCTGGAAACACCATATATTTT.

At least ten counts were recorded for this clonotype. This chain uses TRBV2 with TRBJ1-5; 9 nucleotides match TRBD1. The J segment lost 2 bases and the V segment lost 3 bases, leaving 2 bases of the junction unmatched. The length of the CDR3 is 15 residues. Germline V gene lookup returns CDR1 SNHLY and CDR2 FYNNEI. CDR3 sequence reads: CASSERTGGNQPQHF. In DNA form, the CDR3 reads TGTGCCAGCAGTGAGAGGACAGGGGGCAATCAGCCCCAGCATTTT.

A note on this clonotype: This may be a read error, as it is one base from a much larger clone. Since no conserved phenylalanine or tryptophan closes the CDR3, a read error is the likely cause. The chain joins TRBV20-1 to TRBJ1-1; possible D gene TRBD1, 6 bases. The V gene's germline CDR1 is DFQATT and CDR2 SNEGSKA (reference sequence). The CDR3 consists of 14 residues. Between the trimmed V and J ends, which lost 7 bases and 0 bases, there was a span of 15 bases. The CDR3 protein is CSVPQGSMNTEAFL. As DNA, the CDR3 is TGCAGTGTCCCACAGGGATCCATGAACACTGAAGCTTTCCTT.

On this clonotype: This could be a read error, since a much larger clone is one nucleotide away. The V call is TRBV20-1, the J call TRBJ1-6, with D unresolved. The CDR3 contains 14 residues. The germline V gene encodes CDR1 DFQATT and CDR2 SNEGSKA (reference sequence). Trimming left V 3 bases short and J 2 bases short, with 8 bases between. CDR3: CSASEGAYNSPLHF. For the CDR3, the DNA is TGCAGTGCTAGTGAGGGCGCCTATAATTCACCCCTCCACTTT.

The chain recombines TRBV7-9 with TRBJ2-7; a weak D match, TRBD1 (6 bases). V lost 4 bases to trimming and J lost 6 bases, with 13 bases between them. Looked up from germline, CDR1 is SEHNR and CDR2 is FQNEAQ (reference sequence). This CDR3 is 13 amino acids long. For the CDR3, the DNA is TGTGCCAGCAGCTCAATGGGGGCAAGCGAGCAGTACTTC. Translating it yields CASSSMGASEQYF.

This rearrangement joins TRBV12-3 or TRBV12-4 to TRBJ1-2, with D tentatively TRBD1 (5 bases). The germline V and J ends were trimmed by 2 bases and 4 bases, with 14 bases remaining between them. The CDR3 has 15 amino acids. The CDR3 DNA follows: TGTGCCAGCAGTTTATCTGGGGCGCGGGCCTATGGCTACACCTTC. It codes for CASSLSGARAYGYTF.

V usage is TRBV5-1 and J usage is TRBJ1-4; tentative D call: TRBD1 (6 bases). Per the germline V gene, CDR1 is SGHRS and CDR2 is YFSETQ. V lost 5 bases, J lost 0 bases, and 11 bases lay in between. The length of the CDR3 is 15 residues. CDR3 sequence: CASRLTGATNEKLFF. DNA for the CDR3: TGCGCCAGCAGACTGACAGGAGCAACTAATGAAAAACTGTTTTTT.

This clonotype was seen a handful of times. The germline gene is not matched at one end of the junction; a read error may be the cause. This chain uses TRBV3-1 with TRBJ2-7, with a weak D call TRBD1 (5 bases). Germline assignment: CDR1 LGHDT and CDR2 YNNKEL (reference sequence). The CDR3 is 13 residues long. The CDR3 loop is CASSPDGRVVSDF. CDR3 bases: TGTGCCAGCAGCCCTGACGGCAGGGTGGTAAGCGACTTC.

The chain has TRBV2 and TRBJ1-6, with TRBD1 matching over 7 bases. In germline, CDR1 is SNHLY, CDR2 FYNNEI. The trim removed 5 bases at V and 7 bases at J, leaving 5 bases unmatched. The CDR3 sequence is 14 residues long. The CDR3 reads CASSSDRENSPLHF. The CDR3 bases are TGTGCCAGCAGTTCCGACAGGGAGAATTCACCCCTCCACTTT. Drawing the rest from reference TRBV2 and TRBJ1-6, the complete variable domain is EPEVTQTPSHQVTQMGQEVILRCVPISNHLYFYWYRQILGQKVEFLVSFYNNEISEKSEIFDDQFSVERPDGSNFTLKIRSTKLEDSAMYFCASSSDRENSPLHFGNGTRLTVT.

About this clonotype itself: The junction departs from germline at one end; a sequencing error may be responsible. The chain combines TRBV20-1 with TRBJ1-2; D not certain. This CDR3 has 15 residues. Per the germline V gene, CDR1 is DFQATT and CDR2 is SNEGSKA (reference sequence). The CDR3 coding sequence is TGCAGTGCTAGAGCTCGCGTTAGGTTTCATGATGGCCACACCTTC. Protein: CSARARVRFHDGHTF.

In its sample, this clonotype was seen a few times. The chain employs TRBV20-1 and TRBJ2-7; D tentatively fits TRBD1 or TRBD2 (5 bases each). Trimming left V 1 base short and J 3 bases short, with 22 bases between. The CDR3 covers 17 residues. Germline CDR1 reads DFQATT; CDR2 reads SNEGSKA (reference sequence). In nucleotides, the CDR3 is TGCAGTGCTAGAGGTTCGGGGACGAGTCGCCAAAACTACGAGCAGTACTTC. Its protein product is CSARGSGTSRQNYEQYF.

This clonotype was picked up a small number of times. The chain joins TRBV6-1 to TRBJ2-2, with D possibly being TRBD2 (5 bases). V lost 6 bases and J 0 bases, leaving 8 bases between the germline ends. The CDR3 runs 14 residues. CDR1 is MNHNS and CDR2 is SASEGT in the germline V gene. In nucleotides, the CDR3 is TGTGCCAGCAGACGGGAAGCGAACACCGGGGAGCTGTTTTTT. This encodes CASRREANTGELFF.

On this clonotype itself: One end of the junction fails to match germline, which may point to a read error. The J gene is TRBJ1-2, the V gene TRBV29-1; D remains ambiguous. Germline loops: CDR1 SQVTM, CDR2 ANQGSEA. This CDR3 spans 12 amino acids. This CDR3 reads CAWSAKLYGYTF. CDR3 DNA sequence: TGTGCCTGGAGTGCAAAACTATATGGCTACACCTTC.